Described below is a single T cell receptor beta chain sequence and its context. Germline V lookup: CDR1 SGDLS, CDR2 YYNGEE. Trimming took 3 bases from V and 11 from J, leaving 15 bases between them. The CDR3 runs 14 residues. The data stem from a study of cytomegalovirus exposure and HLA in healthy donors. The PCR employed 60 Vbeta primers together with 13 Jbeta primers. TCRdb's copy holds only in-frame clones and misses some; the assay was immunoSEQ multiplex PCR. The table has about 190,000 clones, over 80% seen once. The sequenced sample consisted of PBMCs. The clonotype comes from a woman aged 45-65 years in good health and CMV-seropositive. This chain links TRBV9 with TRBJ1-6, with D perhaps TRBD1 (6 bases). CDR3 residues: CASSAEGGLTPLHF. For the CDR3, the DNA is TGTGCCAGCAGCGCAGAAGGGGGTCTTACACCCCTCCACTTT. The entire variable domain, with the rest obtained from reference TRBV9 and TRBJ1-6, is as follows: DSGVTQTPKHLITATGQRVTLRCSPRSGDLSVYWYQQSLDQGLQFLIQYYNGEERAKGNILERFSAQQFPDLHSELNLSSLELGDSALYFCASSAEGGLTPLHFGNGTRLTVT.